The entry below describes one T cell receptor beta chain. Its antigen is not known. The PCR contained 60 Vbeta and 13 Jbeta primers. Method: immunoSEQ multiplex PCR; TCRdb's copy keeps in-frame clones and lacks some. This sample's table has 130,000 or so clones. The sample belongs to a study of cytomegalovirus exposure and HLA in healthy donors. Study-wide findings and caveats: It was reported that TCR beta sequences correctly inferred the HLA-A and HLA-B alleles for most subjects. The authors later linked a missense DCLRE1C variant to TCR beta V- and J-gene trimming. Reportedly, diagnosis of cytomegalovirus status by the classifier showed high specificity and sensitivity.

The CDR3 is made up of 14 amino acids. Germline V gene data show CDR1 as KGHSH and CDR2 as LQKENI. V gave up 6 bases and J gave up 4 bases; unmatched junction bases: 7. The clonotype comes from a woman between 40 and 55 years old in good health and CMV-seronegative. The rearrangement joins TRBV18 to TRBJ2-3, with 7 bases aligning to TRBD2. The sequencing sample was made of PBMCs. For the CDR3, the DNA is TGTGCCAGCTCGCCGATTGGGGGGGCAGATACGCAGTATTTT. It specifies CASSPIGGADTQYF. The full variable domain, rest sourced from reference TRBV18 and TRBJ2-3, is NAGVMQNPRHLVRRRGQEARLRCSPMKGHSHVYWYRQLPEEGLKFMVYLQKENIIDESGMPKERFSAEFPKEGPSILRIQQVVRGDSAAYFCASSPIGGADTQYFGPGTRLTVL.